This T cell receptor (beta chain) comes out of a study of Ad26.COV2.S vaccination and SARS-CoV-2 variants. Across the study: In the COV1001 trial, the donor was in the Ad26.COV2.S arm. Study findings and constraints: The analyses of TCR breadth and depth may have understated the size of total T cell responses.

Assay used: immunoSEQ multiplex PCR; TCRdb lists only in-frame clones, some missing. There are a few hundred thousand clones in the sample; about nine tenths occur only once, and 3.4% lies in the top ten. The CDR3 is 15 residues long. CDR1 and CDR2 (germline): SGHVS, FQNEAQ. Trimming cost V 4 bases and J 2 bases, with 12 bases left between them. Regarding this clone: The target antigen is unknown.

The sample's treatment: some 20 received Ad26.COV2.S at low or high dose, single or two shots; 5 received placebo; per-sample allocation not given. Samples came from day 63 after the first vaccine or placebo injection. Vaccination employed an Ad26 vector expressing the Wuhan-strain SARS-CoV-2 spike. This specimen consisted of peripheral blood, obtained in a trial of Ad26.COV2.S vaccine versus placebo. The rearrangement uses TRBV7-8 and TRBJ1-5; D unclear. The receptor comes from a person aged 18-65 years who received the Ad26.COV2.S COVID-19 vaccine or a placebo. CDR3: CASSSSRGRNQPQHF. The CDR3 DNA follows: TGTGCCAGCAGCTCGTCGCGAGGGCGCAATCAGCCCCAGCATTTT.